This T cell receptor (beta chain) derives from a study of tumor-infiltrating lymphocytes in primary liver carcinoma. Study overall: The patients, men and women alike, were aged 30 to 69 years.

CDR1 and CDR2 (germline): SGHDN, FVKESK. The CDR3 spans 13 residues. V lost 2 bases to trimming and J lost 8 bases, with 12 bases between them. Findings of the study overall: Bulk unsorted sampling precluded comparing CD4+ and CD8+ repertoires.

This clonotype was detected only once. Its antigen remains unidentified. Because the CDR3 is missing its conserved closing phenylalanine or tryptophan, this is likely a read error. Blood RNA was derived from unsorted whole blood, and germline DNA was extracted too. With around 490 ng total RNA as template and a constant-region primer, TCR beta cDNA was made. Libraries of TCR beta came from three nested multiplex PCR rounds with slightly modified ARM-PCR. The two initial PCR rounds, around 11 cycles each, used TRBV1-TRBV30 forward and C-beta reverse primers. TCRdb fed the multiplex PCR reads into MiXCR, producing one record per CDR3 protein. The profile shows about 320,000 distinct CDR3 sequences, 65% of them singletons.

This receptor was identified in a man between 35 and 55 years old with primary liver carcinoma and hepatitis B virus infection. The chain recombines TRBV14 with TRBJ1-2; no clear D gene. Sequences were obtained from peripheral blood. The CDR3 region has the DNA TGTGCCAGCAGCCAACGGTATACGGGGGGCTACACCTCC. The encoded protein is CASSQRYTGGYTS.